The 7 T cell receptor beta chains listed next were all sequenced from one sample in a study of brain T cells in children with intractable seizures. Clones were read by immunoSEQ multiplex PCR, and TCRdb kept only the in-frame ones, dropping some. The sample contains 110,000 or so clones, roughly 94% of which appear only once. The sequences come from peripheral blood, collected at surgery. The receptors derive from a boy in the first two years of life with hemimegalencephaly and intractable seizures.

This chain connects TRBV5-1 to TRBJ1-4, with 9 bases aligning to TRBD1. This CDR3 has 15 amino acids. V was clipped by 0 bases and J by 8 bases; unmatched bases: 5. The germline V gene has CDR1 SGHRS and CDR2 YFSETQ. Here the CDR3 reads CASSLVGDRAEKLFF. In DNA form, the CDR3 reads TGCGCCAGCAGCTTGGTTGGGGACAGGGCAGAAAAACTGTTTTTT.

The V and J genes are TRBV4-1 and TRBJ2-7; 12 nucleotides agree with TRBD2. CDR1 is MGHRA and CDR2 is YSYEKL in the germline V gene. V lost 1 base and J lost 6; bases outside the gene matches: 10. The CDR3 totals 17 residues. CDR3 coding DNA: TGCGCCAGCAGCCAAGCGCGGCTAGCGGGAGGGCCGGGCGAGCAGTACTTC. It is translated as CASSQARLAGGPGEQYF.

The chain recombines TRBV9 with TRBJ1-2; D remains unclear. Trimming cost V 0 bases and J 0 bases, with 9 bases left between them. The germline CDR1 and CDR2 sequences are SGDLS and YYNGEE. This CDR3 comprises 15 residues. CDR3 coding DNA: TGTGCCAGCAGCGTAGCCGCAGCCGCTAACTATGGCTACACCTTC. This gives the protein CASSVAAAANYGYTF.

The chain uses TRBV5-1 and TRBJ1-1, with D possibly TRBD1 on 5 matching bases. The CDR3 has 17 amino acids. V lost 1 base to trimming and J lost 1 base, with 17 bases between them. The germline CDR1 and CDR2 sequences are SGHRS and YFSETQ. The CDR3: CASSLPPEGRRNTEAFF. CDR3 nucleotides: TGCGCCAGCAGCTTGCCTCCCGAGGGGCGGAGGAACACTGAAGCTTTCTTT.

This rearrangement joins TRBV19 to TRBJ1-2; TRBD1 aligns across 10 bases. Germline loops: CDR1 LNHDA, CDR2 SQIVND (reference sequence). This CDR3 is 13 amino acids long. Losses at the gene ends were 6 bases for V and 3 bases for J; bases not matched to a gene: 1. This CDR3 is CASRDRGHYGYTF. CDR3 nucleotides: TGTGCCAGTAGAGACAGGGGGCACTATGGCTACACCTTC.

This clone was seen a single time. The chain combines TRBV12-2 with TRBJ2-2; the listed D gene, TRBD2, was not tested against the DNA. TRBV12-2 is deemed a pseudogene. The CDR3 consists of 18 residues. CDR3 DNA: TGTGCAAGTCGCGTCTGTCAGACTAGCGGGACGAACACCGGGGAGCTGTTTTTT. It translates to CASRVCQTSGTNTGELFF.

As DNA, the CDR3 is TGCGCCAGCAGCCTCGTGGAAGGGGCAGATACGCAGTATTTT. Protein: CASSLVEGADTQYF. The gene calls are TRBV5-1 and TRBJ2-3; D is possibly TRBD1 (5 bases). Trimming stripped 4 bases from V and 4 bases from J, with 13 bases between. CDR1 and CDR2 (germline): SGHRS, YFSETQ. The CDR3 length is 14 residues. Together with reference TRBV5-1 and TRBJ2-3, the CDR3 gives the full variable domain: KAGVTQTPRYLIKTRGQQVTLSCSPISGHRSVSWYQQTPGQGLQFLFEYFSETQRNKGNFPGRFSGRQFSNSRSEMNVSTLELGDSALYLCASSLVEGADTQYFGPGTRLTVL.